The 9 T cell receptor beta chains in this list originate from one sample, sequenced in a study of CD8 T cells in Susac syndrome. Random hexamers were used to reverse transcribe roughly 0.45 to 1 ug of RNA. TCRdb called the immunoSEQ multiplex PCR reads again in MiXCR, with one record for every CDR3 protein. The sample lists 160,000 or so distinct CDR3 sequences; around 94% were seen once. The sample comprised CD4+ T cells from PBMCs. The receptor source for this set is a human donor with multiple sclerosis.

This CDR3 reads CASINSGSSGELFF. CDR3 DNA sequence: TGTGCCAGCATCAATAGCGGGAGTTCCGGGGAGCTGTTTTTT. The V and J genes are TRBV11-2 and TRBJ2-2; 9 bases line up with TRBD2. With 7 bases clipped from V and 6 bases from J, the junction kept 6 bases outside the gene matches. The CDR3 has 14 amino acids. From germline, CDR1 is SGHAT and CDR2 FQNNGV.

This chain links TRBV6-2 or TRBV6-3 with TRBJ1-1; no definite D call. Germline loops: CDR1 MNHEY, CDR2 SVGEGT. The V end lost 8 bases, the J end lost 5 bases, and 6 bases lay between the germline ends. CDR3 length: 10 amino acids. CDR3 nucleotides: TGTGCCAGCGGTAGAACTGAAGCTTTCTTT. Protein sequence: CASGRTEAFF.

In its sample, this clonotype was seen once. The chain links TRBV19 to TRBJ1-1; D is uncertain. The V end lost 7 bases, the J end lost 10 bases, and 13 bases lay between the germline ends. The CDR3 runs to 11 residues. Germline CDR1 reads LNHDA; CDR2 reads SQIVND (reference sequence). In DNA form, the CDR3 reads TGTGCCAGTAATGATGGGTTGAGAGCTTTCTTT. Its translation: CASNDGLRAFF.

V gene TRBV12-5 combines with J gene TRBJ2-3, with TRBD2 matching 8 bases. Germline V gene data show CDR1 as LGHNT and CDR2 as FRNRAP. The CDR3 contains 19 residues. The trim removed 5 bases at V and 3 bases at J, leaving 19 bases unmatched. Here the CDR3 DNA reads TGTGCTAGTGGTCCTTCAGCCCCACGGGAGGGCCATGAGACAGATACGCAGTATTTT. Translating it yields CASGPSAPREGHETDTQYF.

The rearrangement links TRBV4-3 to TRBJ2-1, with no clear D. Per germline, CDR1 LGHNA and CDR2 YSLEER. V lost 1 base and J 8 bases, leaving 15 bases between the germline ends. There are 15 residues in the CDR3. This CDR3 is CASSQVVSGNDEQFF. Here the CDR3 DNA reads TGCGCCAGCAGCCAAGTGGTCTCAGGCAACGATGAGCAGTTCTTC.

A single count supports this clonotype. CDR3 DNA: TGTGCCAGTAGTATTGGGACCACAAGTCAGCCCCAGCATTTT. Translation gives CASSIGTTSQPQHF. The J gene is TRBJ1-5, the V gene TRBV19; tentative D call: TRBD1 (5 bases). Germline CDR1 is LNHDA and CDR2 is SQIVND (reference sequence). There are 14 residues in the CDR3. Between the trimmed V and J ends, which lost 3 bases and 6 bases, there was a span of 12 bases.

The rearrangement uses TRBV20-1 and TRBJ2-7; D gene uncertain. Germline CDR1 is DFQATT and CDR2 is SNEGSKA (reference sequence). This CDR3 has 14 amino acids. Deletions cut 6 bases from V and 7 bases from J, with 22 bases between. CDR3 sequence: CSARRRLRRGEQYF. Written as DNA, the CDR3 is TGCAGTGCCCGTCGGCGGTTAAGACGTGGGGAGCAGTACTTC.

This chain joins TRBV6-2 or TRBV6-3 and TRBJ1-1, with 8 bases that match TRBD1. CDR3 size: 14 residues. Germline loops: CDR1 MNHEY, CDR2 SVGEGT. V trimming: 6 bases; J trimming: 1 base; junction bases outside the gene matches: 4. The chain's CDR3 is CASSPDRGNTEAFF. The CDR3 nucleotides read TGTGCCAGCAGCCCTGACAGGGGGAACACTGAAGCTTTCTTT.

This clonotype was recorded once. The CDR3 reads CASRGRSYEQYF. CDR3 nucleotides: TGTGCCAGCAGAGGACGGTCCTACGAGCAGTACTTC. The chain links TRBV7-2 to TRBJ2-7, with D unclear. Trimming left V 6 bases short and J 1 base short, with 7 bases between. The CDR3 is 12 amino acids. Germline V lookup: CDR1 SGHTA, CDR2 FQGNSA.